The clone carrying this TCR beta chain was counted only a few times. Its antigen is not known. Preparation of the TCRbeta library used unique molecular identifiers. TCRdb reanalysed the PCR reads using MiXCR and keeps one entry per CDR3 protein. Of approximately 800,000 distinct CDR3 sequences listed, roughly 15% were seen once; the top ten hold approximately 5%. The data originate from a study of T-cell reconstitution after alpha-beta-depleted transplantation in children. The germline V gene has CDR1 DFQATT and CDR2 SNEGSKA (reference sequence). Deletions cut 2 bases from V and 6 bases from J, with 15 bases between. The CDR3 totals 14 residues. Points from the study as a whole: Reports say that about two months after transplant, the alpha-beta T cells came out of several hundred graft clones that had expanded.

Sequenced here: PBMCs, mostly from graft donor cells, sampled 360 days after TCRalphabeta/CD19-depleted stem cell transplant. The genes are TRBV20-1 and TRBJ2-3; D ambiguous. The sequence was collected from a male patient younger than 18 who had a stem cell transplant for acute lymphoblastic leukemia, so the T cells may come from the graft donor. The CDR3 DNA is TGCAGTGCTAGACGACCCCTCGCTGGGGATACGCAGTATTTT. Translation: CSARRPLAGDTQYF.